This TCR beta chain was found in a study of beta chain features in type 1 diabetes. Trimming pared 1 base from V and 0 bases from J, leaving 10 bases between. CDR1 and CDR2 from the germline V gene are SGDLS and YYNGEE. The CDR3 runs to 16 residues. The sequenced template was cDNA made from the entire isolated RNA. Assay used: immunoSEQ multiplex PCR; TCRdb lists only in-frame clones, some missing. The repertoire holds some 150,000 clones, with 8.5% to 12% as singletons. The chain combines TRBV9 with TRBJ2-2; possible D gene TRBD1, 5 bases. Material for sequencing was naive CD4+ T cells from blood. This receptor was taken from a young man in good health. This CDR3 is CASSVLGRANTGELFF. The DNA of the CDR3 is TGTGCCAGCAGCGTACTCGGCAGGGCGAACACCGGGGAGCTGTTTTTT. Complete variable domain (other parts from reference TRBV9 and TRBJ2-2): DSGVTQTPKHLITATGQRVTLRCSPRSGDLSVYWYQQSLDQGLQFLIQYYNGEERAKGNILERFSAQQFPDLHSELNLSSLELGDSALYFCASSVLGRANTGELFFGEGSRLTVL.